This is a list of T cell receptor beta chains from one sample in a study of blood T cell repertoires in COVID-19. TCRdb keeps only in-frame clones here, not all; method: immunoSEQ multiplex PCR. The table lists tens of thousands of clones, 70% to 90% of them singletons. Material: peripheral blood. The receptors stem from a human donor in a cohort sampled during active COVID-19. Both conserved end residues are part of each CDR3. A D gene is named only where the DNA matches it firmly. Clone size is shown for a subset of rows, as once, few, many or a class of expanded clone.

>TRBD1|TRBJ1-2|-|TRBV12-5
TGTGCTAGTGGCGGATGGACAGGGGAGGGCTATGGCTACACCTTC
CASGGWTGEGYGYTF
>TRBD2|TRBJ2-5|-|TRBV5-1
TGCGCCAGCAGTCAGGCGGGGGGGCAAGAGACCCAGTACTTC
CASSQAGGQETQYF
>-|TRBJ2-3|-|TRBV4-1
TGCGCCAGCAGCCAAGATCAGGCGGGGGCCCAGACAGATACGCAGTATTTT
CASSQDQAGAQTDTQYF
>-|TRBJ1-2|-|TRBV7-2
TGTGCCAGCAGCTTAGGGCGGGGAACGACTGACTATGGCTACACCTTC
CASSLGRGTTDYGYTF
>-|TRBJ1-2|-|TRBV7-8
TGTGCCAGCAGCTTAGTGGCGGGACCCTTAAACTATGGCTACACCTTC
CASSLVAGPLNYGYTF
>-|TRBJ1-2|-|TRBV5-6
TGTGCCAGCAGCATCCCCTTACAGGGTAACTATGGCTACACCTTC
CASSIPLQGNYGYTF
>-|TRBJ1-1|-|TRBV18
TGTGCCAGCTCACCAGGGGGGGACACTGAAGCTTTCTTT
CASSPGGDTEAFF
>TRBD1|TRBJ2-5|-|TRBV3-1/TRBV3-2
TGTGCCAGCAGCCAAGTTACAGGGGGCGCGGAGACCCAGTACTTC
CASSQVTGGAETQYF
>-|TRBJ1-5|-|TRBV30
TGTGCCTGGAACTTTTTAGATCAGCCCCAGCATTTT
CAWNFLDQPQHF
>-|TRBJ1-3|-|TRBV3-1/TRBV3-2
TGTGCCAGCAGTCAAGGCGGGGCTACTGGAAACACCATATATTTT
CASSQGGATGNTIYF
>TRBD2|TRBJ2-7|few|TRBV19
TGTGCCAGTAGTAATCTAGCGGGGGGTACTGGCGAGCAGTACTTC
CASSNLAGGTGEQYF
>-|TRBJ2-7|-|TRBV9
TGTGCCAGCAGCATCTCACAGTACTCCTGGGAGCAGTACTTC
CASSISQYSWEQYF
>-|TRBJ2-7|-|TRBV4-2
TGTGCCAGCAGCCCGCGGGACTCCTACGAGCAGTACTTC
CASSPRDSYEQYF
>TRBD1|TRBJ2-7|-|TRBV5-1
TGCGCCAGCAGTCCGGACAGGGGGCGAAACGAGCAGTACTTC
CASSPDRGRNEQYF
>-|TRBJ1-3|few|TRBV28
TGTGCCAGCAGTTTAATCGGGAACTCTGGAAACACCATATATTTT
CASSLIGNSGNTIYF
>TRBD1|TRBJ2-3|once|TRBV18
TGTGCCAGCTCATCCCCCCTCGCGGGGACAGGGCACTCGAGGCAGTATTTT
CASSSPLAGTGHSRQYF
>TRBD1|TRBJ1-2|-|TRBV19
TGTGCCAGTACCGCGACCGCGGAGGGGGCCTATGGCTACACCTTC
CASTATAEGAYGYTF
>-|TRBJ2-1|-|TRBV2
TGTGCCAGCAGCCGGGAGCTTCTCAATGAGCAGTTCTTC
CASSRELLNEQFF
>-|TRBJ2-7|-|TRBV18
TGTGCCAGCGCCACCACACGGCAGGTCGGCTACGAGCAGTACTTC
CASATTRQVGYEQYF
>TRBD1|TRBJ1-1|-|TRBV5-1
TGCGCCAGCAGCTTTACAGGGGACACTGAAGCTTTCTTT
CASSFTGDTEAFF
>TRBD1|TRBJ2-5|-|TRBV2
TGTGCCAGCAGTGGCTTCAGGGGGAAGGGGGAGACCCAGTACTTC
CASSGFRGKGETQYF
>-|TRBJ2-3|-|TRBV11-2
TGTGCCAGCAGCTTAGCCGTGCGGGGAAGAGATACGCAGTATTTT
CASSLAVRGRDTQYF
>TRBD1|TRBJ1-1|-|TRBV6-6
TGTGCCAGCAGTTACATTACAGGGGACACTGAAGCTTTCTTT
CASSYITGDTEAFF
>-|TRBJ1-5|-|TRBV5-6
TGTGCCAGCAGCTTGGGACAGAATCAGCCCCAGCATTTT
CASSLGQNQPQHF
>-|TRBJ1-2|-|TRBV18
TGTGCCAGCTCACCAGAGGCGGACTATGGCTACACCTTC
CASSPEADYGYTF
>TRBD1|TRBJ2-7|-|TRBV6-6
TGTGCCAGCTGGGACAGCTCCTACGCGCAGTACTTC
CASWDSSYAQYF
>-|TRBJ1-5|-|TRBV2
TGTGCCAGCAGTGAAGTCAGGAATCAGCCCCAGCATTTT
CASSEVRNQPQHF
>TRBD1|TRBJ2-7|-|TRBV6-5
TGTGCCAGCGCCCGGGACAGGGCGTACGAGCAGTACTTC
CASARDRAYEQYF
>TRBD2|TRBJ2-1|once|TRBV9
TGTGCCAGCAGCGTAGCTGAATTAGCGGGGGGCTACAATGAGCAGTTCTTC
CASSVAELAGGYNEQFF
>TRBD2|TRBJ2-1|-|TRBV7-9
TGTGCCAGCAGCTTAGCGCGGGAGCTGCCCTACGATGAGCAGTTCTTC
CASSLARELPYDEQFF
>TRBD2|TRBJ2-7|few|TRBV11-2
TGTGCCAGCAGCTTAGTAAGGCTAGCGGGGGCCTACGAGCAGTACTTC
CASSLVRLAGAYEQYF
>-|TRBJ2-6|-|TRBV9
TGTGCCAGCAGCCCTGACAGGCTCTCTGGGGCCAACGTCCTGACTTTC
CASSPDRLSGANVLTF
>-|TRBJ2-3|-|TRBV19
TGTGCCACCGGCGGGAAGGAAGCGGCGCAGTATTTT
CATGGKEAAQYF
>-|TRBJ2-5|-|TRBV19
TGTGCCAGTAGTCTCCAGGATCACCAAGAGACCCAGTACTTC
CASSLQDHQETQYF
>TRBD1|TRBJ1-5|few|TRBV5-5
TGTGCCAGCAGCTCCGTGACAGGGGTTGATCAGCCCCAGCATTTT
CASSSVTGVDQPQHF
>-|TRBJ1-1|-|TRBV4-1
TGCGCCAGCAGCCAACGGAGGGGATTGAACACTGAAGCTTTCTTT
CASSQRRGLNTEAFF
>TRBD1|TRBJ1-2|once|TRBV23-1
TGCGCCAGCAGTCAACCGGGACAGGGTGGCTACACCTTC
CASSQPGQGGYTF
>TRBD1|TRBJ1-2|-|TRBV29-1
TGCAGCGTCGGACAGGGGAGAGACTATGGCTACACCTTC
CSVGQGRDYGYTF
>TRBD1|TRBJ1-1|once|TRBV29-1
TGCAGCGTCCCGTCCGGGCAGGGGGCAAGAGAAGCTTTCTTT
CSVPSGQGAREAFF
>TRBD1|TRBJ1-2|-|TRBV19
TGTGCCAGTAGTCCCGGGACAGGGGGACTAGGGGGCTACACCTTC
CASSPGTGGLGGYTF
>-|TRBJ1-1|-|TRBV5-1
TGCGCCAGCAGCCCTGAGGGGGGGGGCGGTGTCGCTGAAGCTTTCTTT
CASSPEGGGGVAEAFF
>-|TRBJ2-3|-|TRBV9
TGTGCCAGCAGCGTAGATTCGGGAAGCACAGATACGCAGTATTTT
CASSVDSGSTDTQYF
>TRBD2|TRBJ2-3|-|TRBV5-1
TGCGCCAGCGGCCAAGCGGGGGCTCCAACCACAGATACGCAGTATTTT
CASGQAGAPTTDTQYF
>-|TRBJ1-4|-|TRBV19
TGTGCCAGTAGTAGGTCGGCAACTAATGAAAAACTGTTTTTT
CASSRSATNEKLFF
>TRBD1|TRBJ2-1|-|TRBV6-5
TGTGCCAGCAGTTCCCAGACAGGGCTGGTGAGGAATGAGCAGTTCTTC
CASSSQTGLVRNEQFF
>-|TRBJ2-5|-|TRBV12-3/TRBV12-4
TGTGCCAGCAGTCCTGTGGGGGCGAGGACCCAGTACTTC
CASSPVGARTQYF
>-|TRBJ2-3|-|TRBV2
TGTGCCAGCAGTTGGGGAGGACTACAGGCAGATACGCAGTATTTT
CASSWGGLQADTQYF
>-|TRBJ2-7|-|TRBV25-1
TGTGCCAGCAGTGGAATATACCGGGACACCCTGGAGCAGTACTTC
CASSGIYRDTLEQYF
>TRBD2|TRBJ2-1|once|TRBV3-1/TRBV3-2
TGTGCCAGCAGCTGGGGGGGGTCTGCCAATGAGCAGTTCTTC
CASSWGGSANEQFF
>-|TRBJ2-6|-|TRBV5-1
TGCGCCAGCAGCTTGGCGGGGGCCAACGTCCTGACTTTC
CASSLAGANVLTF
>-|TRBJ2-5|-|TRBV7-8
TGTGCCAGCATACAGGGGATATCGACTAGCGCATACCAAGAGACCCAGTACTTC
CASIQGISTSAYQETQYF